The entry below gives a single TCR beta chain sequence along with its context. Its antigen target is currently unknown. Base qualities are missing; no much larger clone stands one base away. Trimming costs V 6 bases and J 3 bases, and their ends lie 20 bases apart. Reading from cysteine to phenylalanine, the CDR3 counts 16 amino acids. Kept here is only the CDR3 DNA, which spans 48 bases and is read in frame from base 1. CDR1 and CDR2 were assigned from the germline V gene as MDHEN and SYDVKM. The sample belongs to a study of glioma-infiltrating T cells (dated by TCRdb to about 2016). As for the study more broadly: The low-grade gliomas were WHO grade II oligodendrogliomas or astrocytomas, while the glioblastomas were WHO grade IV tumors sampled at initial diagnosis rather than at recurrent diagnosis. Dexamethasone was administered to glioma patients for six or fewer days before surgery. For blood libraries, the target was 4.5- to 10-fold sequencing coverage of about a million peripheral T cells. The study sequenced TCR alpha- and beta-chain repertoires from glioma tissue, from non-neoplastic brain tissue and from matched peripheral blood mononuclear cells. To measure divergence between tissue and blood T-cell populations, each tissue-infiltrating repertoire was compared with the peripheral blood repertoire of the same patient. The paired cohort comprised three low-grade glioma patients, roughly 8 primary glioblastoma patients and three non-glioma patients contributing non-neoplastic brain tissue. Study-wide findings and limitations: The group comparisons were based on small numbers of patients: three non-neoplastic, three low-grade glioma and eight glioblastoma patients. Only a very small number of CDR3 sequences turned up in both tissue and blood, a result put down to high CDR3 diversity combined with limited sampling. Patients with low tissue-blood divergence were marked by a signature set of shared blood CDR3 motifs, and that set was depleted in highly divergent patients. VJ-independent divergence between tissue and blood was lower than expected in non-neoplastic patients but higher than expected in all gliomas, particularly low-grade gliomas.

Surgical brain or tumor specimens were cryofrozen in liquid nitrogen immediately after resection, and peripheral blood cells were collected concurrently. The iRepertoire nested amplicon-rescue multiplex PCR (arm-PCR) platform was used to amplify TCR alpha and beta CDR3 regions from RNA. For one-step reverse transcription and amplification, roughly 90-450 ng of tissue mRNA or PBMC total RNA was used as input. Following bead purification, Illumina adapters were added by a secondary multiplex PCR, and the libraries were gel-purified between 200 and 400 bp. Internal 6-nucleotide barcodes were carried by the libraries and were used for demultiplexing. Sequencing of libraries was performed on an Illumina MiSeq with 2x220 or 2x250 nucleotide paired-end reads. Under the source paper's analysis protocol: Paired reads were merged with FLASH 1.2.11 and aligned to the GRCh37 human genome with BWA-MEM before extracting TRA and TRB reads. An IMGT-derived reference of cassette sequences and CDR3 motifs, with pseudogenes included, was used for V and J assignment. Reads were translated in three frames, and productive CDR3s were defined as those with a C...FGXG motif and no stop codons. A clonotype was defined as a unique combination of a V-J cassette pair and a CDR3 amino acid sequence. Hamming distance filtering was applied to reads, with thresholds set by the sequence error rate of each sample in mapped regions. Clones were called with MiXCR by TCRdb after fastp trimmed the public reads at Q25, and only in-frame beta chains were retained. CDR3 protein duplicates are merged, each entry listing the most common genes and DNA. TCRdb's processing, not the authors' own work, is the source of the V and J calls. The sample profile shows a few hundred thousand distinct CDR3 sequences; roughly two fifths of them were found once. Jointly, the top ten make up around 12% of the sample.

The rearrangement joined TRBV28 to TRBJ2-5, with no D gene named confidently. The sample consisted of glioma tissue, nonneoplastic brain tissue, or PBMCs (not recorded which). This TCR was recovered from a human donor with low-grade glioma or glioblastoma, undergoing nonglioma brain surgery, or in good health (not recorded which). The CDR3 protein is CASRKTSWKGKETQYF. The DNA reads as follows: TGTGCCAGCAGGAAAACGAGCTGGAAAGGGAAAGAGACCCAGTACTTC. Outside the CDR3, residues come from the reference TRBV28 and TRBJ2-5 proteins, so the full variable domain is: DVKVTQSSRYLVKRTGEKVFLECVQDMDHENMFWYRQDPGLGLRLIYFSYDVKMKEKGDIPEGYSVSREKKERFSLILESASTNQTSMYLCASRKTSWKGKETQYFGPGTRLLVL.